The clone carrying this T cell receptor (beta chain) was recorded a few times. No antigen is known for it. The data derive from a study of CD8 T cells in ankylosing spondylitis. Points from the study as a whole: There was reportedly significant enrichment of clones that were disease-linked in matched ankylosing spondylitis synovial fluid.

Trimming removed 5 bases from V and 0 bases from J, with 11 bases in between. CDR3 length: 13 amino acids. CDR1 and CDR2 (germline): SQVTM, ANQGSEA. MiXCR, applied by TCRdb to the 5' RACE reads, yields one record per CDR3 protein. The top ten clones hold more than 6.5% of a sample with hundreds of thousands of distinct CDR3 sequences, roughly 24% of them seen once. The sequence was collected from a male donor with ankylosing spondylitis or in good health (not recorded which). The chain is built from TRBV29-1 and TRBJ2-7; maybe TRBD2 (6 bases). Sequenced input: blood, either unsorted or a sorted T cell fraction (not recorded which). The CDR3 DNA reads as TGCAGCGTTTTCGTCGGGAGCTCCTACGAGCAGTACTTC. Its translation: CSVFVGSSYEQYF.